This T cell receptor (beta chain) was captured by sequencing in a study of blood T cell repertoires in COVID-19. CDR1 and CDR2 (germline): MDHEN, SYDVKM. Trimming pared 7 bases from V and 4 bases from J, leaving 19 bases between. The CDR3 is 15 residues long. Seattle patient enrollment occurred during active infection, with longitudinal follow-up thereafter. Some clones are missing from TCRdb's copy, which holds only in-frame ones; the method was immunoSEQ multiplex PCR. This sample has fewer than 200,000 clones, with more than 75% found just once. V gene TRBV28 combines with J gene TRBJ2-5, with D tentatively TRBD1 (6 bases). The clonotype was recovered from an elderly woman with COVID-19, enrolled during active disease. The sequenced sample consisted of peripheral blood. The CDR3 sequence: CASTRPQGVGETQYF. The CDR3 region has the DNA TGTGCCAGCACCCGTCCACAGGGTGTGGGAGAGACCCAGTACTTC.